A single T cell receptor (beta chain) is shown here with its context. The data stem from a study of radiotherapy plus CTLA-4 blockade in lung cancer. With 1 base removed from V and 0 bases from J, the gap between germline ends came to 4 bases. This CDR3 has 13 residues. Germline lookup yields CDR1 SGHRS and CDR2 YFSETQ. Sequenced by immunoSEQ multiplex PCR; TCRdb stores in-frame clones only, minus some. This sample has 120,000 or so clones, with 78% found just once. V gene TRBV5-1 combines with J gene TRBJ1-1; D is undetermined. The sample in question was peripheral blood, obtained from a patient treated with radiotherapy plus ipilimumab. This receptor was identified in a human donor with non-small cell lung cancer who had a partial response to radiotherapy plus ipilimumab. The chain's CDR3 is CASSLNMNTEAFF. The CDR3 region has the DNA TGCGCCAGCAGCTTGAATATGAACACTGAAGCTTTCTTT.